The entry below gives a single TCR beta chain sequence along with its context. What it binds is unknown. The PCR made use of 60 Vbeta and 13 Jbeta primers. The authors' processing: In a later analysis, some 80 million unique TCR beta chains included roughly 11 million shared by two or more donors. Assay: immunoSEQ multiplex PCR; the TCRdb copy retains only in-frame clones and omits some. The D gene and trimming were derived from the DNA, and the V and J assignments and clone size from that table. Across approximately 200,000 clones, the top ten clones capture around 0.7% of the sample. The record originates from a study of cytomegalovirus exposure and HLA in healthy donors. Study-level results: V- and J-gene trimming in TCR beta was tied to a missense DCLRE1C variant by an analysis performed later. Roughly uniform sequencing depth across donors was assumed, possibly incorrectly. There were under 200 TCR beta chains listed as cytomegalovirus-associated.

CDR3 length: 17 residues. Germline loops: CDR1 SNHLY, CDR2 FYNNEI. V shed 6 bases, J shed 5 bases, and the junction held 11 bases outside the gene matches. The V and J genes are TRBV2 and TRBJ2-2, with 11 bases identical to TRBD1. Sample: PBMCs. This TCR derives from a boy between 5 and 17 years old in good health and CMV-seronegative. The DNA for the CDR3 is TGTGCCAGCAGCGGGACAGGGGGTGAGCCGTATACCGGGGAGCTGTTTTTT. Translating gives CASSGTGGEPYTGELFF.